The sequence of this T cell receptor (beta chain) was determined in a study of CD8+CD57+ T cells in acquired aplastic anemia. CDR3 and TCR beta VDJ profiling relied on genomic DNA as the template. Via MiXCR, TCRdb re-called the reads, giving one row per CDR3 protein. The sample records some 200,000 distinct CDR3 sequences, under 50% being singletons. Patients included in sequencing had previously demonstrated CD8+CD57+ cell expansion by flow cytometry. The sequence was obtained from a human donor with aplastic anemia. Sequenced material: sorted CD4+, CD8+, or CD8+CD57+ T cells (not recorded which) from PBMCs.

The DNA of the CDR3 is TGTGCCAGCAGCGGACAGCTAGAGACCCAGTACTTC. It translates to CASSGQLETQYF. J is TRBJ2-5 and V is TRBV25-1, with D maybe TRBD1 (6 bases). The germline gives CDR1 MGHDK, CDR2 SYGVNS. V gave up 6 bases and J gave up 4 bases, with 9 bases separating them. This CDR3 region has 12 residues.